This TCR beta chain was obtained from a study of early T cells in non-severe SARS-CoV-2 infection. Study-level information: Sequencing targeted bulk RNA from unsorted whole blood, leaving chains unpaired.

Germline CDR1 reads LNHDA; CDR2 reads SQIVND (reference sequence). The germline V and J ends were trimmed by 8 bases and 5 bases, with 21 bases remaining between them. The CDR3 runs to 16 residues. The protocol attached unique molecular identifiers to individual cDNA molecules. TCRdb re-derived calls from the 5' RACE reads in MiXCR, one entry per CDR3 protein. The sample includes some 32,000 distinct CDR3 sequences, roughly 5.8% of them seen just once. Study observations and caveats: VDJdb matching, biased toward anti-spike CD8 responses, missed private and CD4 specificities.

As for this clonotype: The antigen is not known.

This chain joins TRBV19 and TRBJ2-2, with a weak D call TRBD1 (5 bases). Sequencing was carried out using whole blood. This clonotype was obtained from an adult who was a healthcare worker with PCR-confirmed SARS-CoV-2 infection or an uninfected control (not recorded which). The CDR3 DNA is TGTGCCAGTCAATCTGGGAAGGGAAGACAGACCGGGGAGCTGTTTTTT. It yields the protein CASQSGKGRQTGELFF.